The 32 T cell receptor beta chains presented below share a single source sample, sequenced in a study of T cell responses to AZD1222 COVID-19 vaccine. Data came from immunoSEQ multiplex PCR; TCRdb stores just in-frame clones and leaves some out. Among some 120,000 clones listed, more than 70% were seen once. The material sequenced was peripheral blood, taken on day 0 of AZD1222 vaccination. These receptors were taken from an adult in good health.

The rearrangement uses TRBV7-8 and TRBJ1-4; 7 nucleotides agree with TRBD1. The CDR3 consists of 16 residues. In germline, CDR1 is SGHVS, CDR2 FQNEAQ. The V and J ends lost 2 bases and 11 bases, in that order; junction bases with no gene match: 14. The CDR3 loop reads CASSLLETGNDGKLFF. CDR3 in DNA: TGTGCCAGCAGCTTATTAGAGACAGGGAATGATGGGAAACTGTTTTTT.

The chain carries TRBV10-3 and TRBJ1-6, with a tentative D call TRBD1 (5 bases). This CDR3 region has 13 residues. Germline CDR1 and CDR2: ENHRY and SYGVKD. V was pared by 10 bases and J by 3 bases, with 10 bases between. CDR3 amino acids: CATKQVYNSPLHF. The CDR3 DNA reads TGTGCCACCAAACAGGTCTATAATTCACCCCTCCACTTT.

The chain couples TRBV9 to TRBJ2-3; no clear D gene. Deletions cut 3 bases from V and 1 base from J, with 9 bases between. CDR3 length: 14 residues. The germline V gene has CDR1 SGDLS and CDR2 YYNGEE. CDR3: CASSGMGGTDTQYF. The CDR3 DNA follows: TGTGCCAGCAGCGGAATGGGCGGCACAGATACGCAGTATTTT. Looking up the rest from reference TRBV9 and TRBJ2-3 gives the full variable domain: DSGVTQTPKHLITATGQRVTLRCSPRSGDLSVYWYQQSLDQGLQFLIQYYNGEERAKGNILERFSAQQFPDLHSELNLSSLELGDSALYFCASSGMGGTDTQYFGPGTRLTVL.

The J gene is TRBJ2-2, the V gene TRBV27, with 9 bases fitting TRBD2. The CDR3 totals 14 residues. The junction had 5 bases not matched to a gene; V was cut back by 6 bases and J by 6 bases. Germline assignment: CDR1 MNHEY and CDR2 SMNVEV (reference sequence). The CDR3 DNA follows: TGTGCCAGCAGGGTAGCGGGAGCCCCCGGGGAGCTGTTTTTT. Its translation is CASRVAGAPGELFF.

The CDR3 region has the DNA TGTGCCAGCAGTTTAGTAGCGGGAGGGCCTCCCGGGGAGCTGTTTTTT. Translated, it gives CASSLVAGGPPGELFF. The V gene is TRBV27, the J gene TRBJ2-2, with 11 bases fitting TRBD2. V dropped 2 bases and J dropped 6; count of bases not matched to a gene: 5. The CDR3 spans 16 residues. The germline CDR1 and CDR2 sequences are MNHEY and SMNVEV (reference sequence).

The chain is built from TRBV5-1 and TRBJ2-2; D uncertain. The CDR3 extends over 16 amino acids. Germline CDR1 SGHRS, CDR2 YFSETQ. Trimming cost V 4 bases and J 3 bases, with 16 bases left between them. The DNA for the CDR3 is TGCGCCAGCAGCGAAAACTTAGCTCCTGACACCGGGGAGCTGTTTTTT. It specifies CASSENLAPDTGELFF.

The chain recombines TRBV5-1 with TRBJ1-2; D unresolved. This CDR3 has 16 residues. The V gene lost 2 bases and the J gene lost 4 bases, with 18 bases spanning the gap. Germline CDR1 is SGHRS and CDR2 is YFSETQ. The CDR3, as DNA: TGCGCCAGCAGCTTAGCATCAGGCGGAGACCGCTATGGCTACACCTTC. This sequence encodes CASSLASGGDRYGYTF. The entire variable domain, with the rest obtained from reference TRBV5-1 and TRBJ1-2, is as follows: KAGVTQTPRYLIKTRGQQVTLSCSPISGHRSVSWYQQTPGQGLQFLFEYFSETQRNKGNFPGRFSGRQFSNSRSEMNVSTLELGDSALYLCASSLASGGDRYGYTFGSGTRLTVV.

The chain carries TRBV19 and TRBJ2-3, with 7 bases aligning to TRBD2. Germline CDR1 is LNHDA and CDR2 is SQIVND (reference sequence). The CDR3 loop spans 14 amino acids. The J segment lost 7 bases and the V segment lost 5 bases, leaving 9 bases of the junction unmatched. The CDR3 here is CASSARTRRNTQYF. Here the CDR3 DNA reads TGTGCCAGTAGTGCCAGGACTAGAAGGAATACGCAGTATTTT.

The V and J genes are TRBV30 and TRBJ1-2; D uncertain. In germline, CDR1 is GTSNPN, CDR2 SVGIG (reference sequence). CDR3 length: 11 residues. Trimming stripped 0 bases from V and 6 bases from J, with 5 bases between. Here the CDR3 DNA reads TGTGCCTGGAGTGTACTGGATGGCTACACCTTC. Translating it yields CAWSVLDGYTF. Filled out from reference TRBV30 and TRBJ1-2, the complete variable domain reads SQTIHQWPATLVQPVGSPLSLECTVEGTSNPNLYWYRQAAGRGLQLLFYSVGIGQISSEVPQNLSASRPQDRQFILSSKKLLLSDSGFYLCAWSVLDGYTFGSGTRLTVV.

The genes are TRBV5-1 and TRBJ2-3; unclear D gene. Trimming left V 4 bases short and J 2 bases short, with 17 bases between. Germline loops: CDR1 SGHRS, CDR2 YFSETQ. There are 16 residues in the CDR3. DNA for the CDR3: TGCGCCAGCAGCCCTGGGTCTTCAGCTCTCACAGATACGCAGTATTTT. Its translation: CASSPGSSALTDTQYF.

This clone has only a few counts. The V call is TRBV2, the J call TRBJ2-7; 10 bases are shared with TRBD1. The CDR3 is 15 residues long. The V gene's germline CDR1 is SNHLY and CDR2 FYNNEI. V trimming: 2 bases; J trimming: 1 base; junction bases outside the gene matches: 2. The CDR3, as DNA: TGTGCCAGCAGTGAATGGGACAGGGGATCCTACGAGCAGTACTTC. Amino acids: CASSEWDRGSYEQYF.

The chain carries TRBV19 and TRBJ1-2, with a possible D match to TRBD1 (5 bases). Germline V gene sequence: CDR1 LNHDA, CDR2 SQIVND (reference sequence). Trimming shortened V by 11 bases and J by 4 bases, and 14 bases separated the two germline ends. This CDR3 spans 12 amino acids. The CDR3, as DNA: TGTGCCGGGTGGGGGAGGCCCTATGGCTACACCTTC. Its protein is CAGWGRPYGYTF.

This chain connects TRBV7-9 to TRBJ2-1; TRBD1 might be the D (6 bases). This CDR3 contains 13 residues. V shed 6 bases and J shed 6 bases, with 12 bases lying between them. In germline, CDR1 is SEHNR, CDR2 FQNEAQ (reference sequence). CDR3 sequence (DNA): TGTGCCAGCAGAGGGACATTTCCCAATGAGCAGTTCTTC. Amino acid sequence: CASRGTFPNEQFF.

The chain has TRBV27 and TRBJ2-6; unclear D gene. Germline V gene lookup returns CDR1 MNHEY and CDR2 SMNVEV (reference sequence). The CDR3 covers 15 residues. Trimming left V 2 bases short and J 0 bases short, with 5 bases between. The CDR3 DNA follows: TGTGCCAGCAGTTTACTGAGCTCTGGGGCCAACGTCCTGACTTTC. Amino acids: CASSLLSSGANVLTF.

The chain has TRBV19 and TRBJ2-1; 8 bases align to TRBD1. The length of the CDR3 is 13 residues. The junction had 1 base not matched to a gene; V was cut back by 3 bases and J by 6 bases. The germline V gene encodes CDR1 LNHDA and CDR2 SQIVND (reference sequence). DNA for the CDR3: TGTGCCAGTAGTATCGGACAGGGCAATGAGCAGTTCTTC. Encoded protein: CASSIGQGNEQFF.

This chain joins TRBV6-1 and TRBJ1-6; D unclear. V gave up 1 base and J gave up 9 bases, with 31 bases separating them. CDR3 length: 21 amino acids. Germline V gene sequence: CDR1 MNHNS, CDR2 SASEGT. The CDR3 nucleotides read TGTGCCAGCAGTGAAGGGTCGCCGGTTAGGTTAATTACTTATCGGAGTTCACCCCTCCACTTT. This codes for CASSEGSPVRLITYRSSPLHF.

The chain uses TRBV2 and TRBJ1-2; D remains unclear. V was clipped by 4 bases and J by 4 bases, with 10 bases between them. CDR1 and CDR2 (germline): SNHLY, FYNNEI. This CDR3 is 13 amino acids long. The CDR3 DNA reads TGTGCCAGCAGTGTCGACAACATCTATGGCTACACCTTC. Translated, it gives CASSVDNIYGYTF.

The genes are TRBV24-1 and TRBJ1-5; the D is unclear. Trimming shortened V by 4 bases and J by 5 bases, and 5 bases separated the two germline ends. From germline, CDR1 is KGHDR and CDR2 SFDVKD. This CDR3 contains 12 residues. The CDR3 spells CATSDSDQPQHF. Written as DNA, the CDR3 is TGTGCCACCAGTGACTCCGATCAGCCCCAGCATTTT.

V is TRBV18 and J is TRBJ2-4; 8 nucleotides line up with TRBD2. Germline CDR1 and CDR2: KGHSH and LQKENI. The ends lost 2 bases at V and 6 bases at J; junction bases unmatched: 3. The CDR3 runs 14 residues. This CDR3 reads CASSPAGGRNIQYF. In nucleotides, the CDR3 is TGTGCCAGCTCACCAGCGGGAGGAAGAAACATTCAGTACTTC.

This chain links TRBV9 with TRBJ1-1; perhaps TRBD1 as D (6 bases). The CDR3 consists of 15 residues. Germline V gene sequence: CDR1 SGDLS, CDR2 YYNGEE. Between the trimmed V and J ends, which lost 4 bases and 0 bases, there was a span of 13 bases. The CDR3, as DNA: TGTGCCAGCAGCCCCAACAGGGTTTTGAACACTGAAGCTTTCTTT. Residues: CASSPNRVLNTEAFF.

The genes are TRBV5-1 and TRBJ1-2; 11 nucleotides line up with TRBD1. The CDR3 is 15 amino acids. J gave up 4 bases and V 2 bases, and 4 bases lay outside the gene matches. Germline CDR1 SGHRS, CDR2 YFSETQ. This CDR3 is CASSLSGTGGYGYTF. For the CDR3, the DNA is TGCGCCAGCAGCTTATCCGGGACAGGGGGCTATGGCTACACCTTC.

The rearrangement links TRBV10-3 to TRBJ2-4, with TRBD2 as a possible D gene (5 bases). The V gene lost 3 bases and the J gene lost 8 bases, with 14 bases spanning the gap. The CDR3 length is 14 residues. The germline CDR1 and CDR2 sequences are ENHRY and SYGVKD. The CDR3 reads CAISEGRTSDIQYF. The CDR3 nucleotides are TGTGCCATCAGTGAAGGCCGAACTAGTGACATTCAGTACTTC.

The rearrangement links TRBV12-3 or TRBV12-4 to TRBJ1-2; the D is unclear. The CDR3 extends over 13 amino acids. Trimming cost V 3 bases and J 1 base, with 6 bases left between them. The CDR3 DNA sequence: TGTGCCAGCAGTTTTGGGATTAACTATGGCTACACCTTC. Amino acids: CASSFGINYGYTF.

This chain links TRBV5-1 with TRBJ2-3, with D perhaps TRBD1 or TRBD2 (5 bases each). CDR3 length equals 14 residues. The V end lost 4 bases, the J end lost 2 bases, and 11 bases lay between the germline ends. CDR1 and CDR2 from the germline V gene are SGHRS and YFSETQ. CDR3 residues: CASSPGRVTDTQYF. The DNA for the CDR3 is TGCGCCAGCAGCCCGGGGCGGGTCACAGATACGCAGTATTTT. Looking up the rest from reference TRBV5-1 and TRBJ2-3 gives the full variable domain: KAGVTQTPRYLIKTRGQQVTLSCSPISGHRSVSWYQQTPGQGLQFLFEYFSETQRNKGNFPGRFSGRQFSNSRSEMNVSTLELGDSALYLCASSPGRVTDTQYFGPGTRLTVL.

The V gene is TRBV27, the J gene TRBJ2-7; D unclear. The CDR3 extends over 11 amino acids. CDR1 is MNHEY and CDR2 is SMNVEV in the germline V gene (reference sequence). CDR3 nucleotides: TGTCGAGGCCCGCTAGGCTACGAGCAGTACTTC. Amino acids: CRGPLGYEQYF.

CDR3 in amino acids: CASSRGPSGGSEQYF. The CDR3 DNA sequence: TGTGCCAGCAGCCGGGGTCCTTCAGGGGGTAGCGAGCAGTACTTC. V usage is TRBV2 and J usage is TRBJ2-7; 7 bases agree with TRBD1. V trimming: 6 bases; J trimming: 6 bases; junction bases outside the gene matches: 14. Germline CDR1 is SNHLY and CDR2 is FYNNEI. The CDR3 spans 15 residues.

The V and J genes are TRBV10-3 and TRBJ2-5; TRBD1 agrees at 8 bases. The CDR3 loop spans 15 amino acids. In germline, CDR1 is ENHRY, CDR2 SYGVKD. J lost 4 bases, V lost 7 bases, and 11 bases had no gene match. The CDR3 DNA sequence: TGTGCCATCAAGCCCGACAGGGGATACCCAGAGACCCAGTACTTC. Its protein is CAIKPDRGYPETQYF.

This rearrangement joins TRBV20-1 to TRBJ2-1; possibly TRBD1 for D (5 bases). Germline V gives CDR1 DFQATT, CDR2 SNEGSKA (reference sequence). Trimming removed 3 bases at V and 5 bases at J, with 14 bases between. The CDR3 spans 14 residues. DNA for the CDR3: TGCAGTGCTAGTGGTCTAGAAGGGGACAATGAGCAGTTCTTC. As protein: CSASGLEGDNEQFF.

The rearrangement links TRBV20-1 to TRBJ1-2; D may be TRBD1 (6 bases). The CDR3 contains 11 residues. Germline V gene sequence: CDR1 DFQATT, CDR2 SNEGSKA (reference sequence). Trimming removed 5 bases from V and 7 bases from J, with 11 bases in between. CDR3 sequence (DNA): TGCAGTGCTTGGGGACAACCTGGCTACACCTTC. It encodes CSAWGQPGYTF.

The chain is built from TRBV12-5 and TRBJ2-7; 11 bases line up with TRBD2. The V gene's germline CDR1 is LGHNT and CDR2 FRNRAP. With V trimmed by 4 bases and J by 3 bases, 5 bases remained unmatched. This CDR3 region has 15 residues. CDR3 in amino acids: CASGSLAGGNYEQYF. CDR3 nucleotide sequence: TGTGCTAGTGGTTCTCTAGCGGGAGGTAACTACGAGCAGTACTTC.

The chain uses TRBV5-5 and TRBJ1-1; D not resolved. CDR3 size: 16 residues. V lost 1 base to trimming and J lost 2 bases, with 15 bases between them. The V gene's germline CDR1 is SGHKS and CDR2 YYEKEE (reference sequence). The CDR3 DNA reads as TGTGCCAGCAGCTTGATTTGGTCGGTGGGAAACACTGAAGCTTTCTTT. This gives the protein CASSLIWSVGNTEAFF.

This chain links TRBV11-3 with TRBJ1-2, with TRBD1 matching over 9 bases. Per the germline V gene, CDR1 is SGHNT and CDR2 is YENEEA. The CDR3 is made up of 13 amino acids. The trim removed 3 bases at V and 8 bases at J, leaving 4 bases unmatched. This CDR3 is CASSLRTGVGYTF. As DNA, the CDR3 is TGTGCCAGCAGCTTGCGGACAGGGGTGGGCTACACCTTC.